This T cell receptor (beta chain) was recorded in a study of regulatory T cells in long-lasting Graves disease (dated by TCRdb to the early 2020s). With regard to the full study: Patients with newly diagnosed Graves' disease had been on antithyroid drugs for under 3 months. A total of around 35 samples underwent TCR sequencing, from some 13 patients with persistent Graves' disease and roughly 20 patients with newly diagnosed Graves' disease. The study was conducted in China and was registered as a clinical trial. This study used TCR sequencing and RNA sequencing of peripheral blood to compare persistent Graves' disease patients against newly diagnosed Graves' disease patients. Study-wide conclusions, independent of this receptor: More public clonotypes were shared among persistent patients (roughly 3,000) than among newly diagnosed patients (approximately 1,000). Persistent Graves' disease patients showed lower TCR Shannon entropy and fewer highly expanded clones than newly diagnosed patients, suggesting clonal expansion. The study examined only peripheral blood because the primary lesion, thyroid tissue, could not be accessed. Persistent disease showed preferential use of TRBV28, TRBJ1-2 and TRBJ2-5, whereas newly diagnosed disease favored TRBV20-1 and TRBJ2-1. The authors acknowledged the small sample size as a limitation that may reduce accuracy. Sequencing and analysis were limited to the TCR beta chain.

This clonotype has a handful of counts. What this receptor recognizes is not known. One base away there is no much larger clone; base qualities are not given. Spanning cysteine to phenylalanine, the CDR3 consists of 15 amino acids. The CDR3 DNA has 45 bases and is translated from base 1. Relative to germline, V is missing 7 bases and J is missing 1 base, with 7 bases of the junction outside any gene match. The germline V gene encodes CDR1 LNHDA and CDR2 SQIVND (reference sequence). The method behind the library was multiplex PCR. Instrument used: Illumina HiSeq 4000. iRepertoire HTBI primers and Arm-PCR amplification of CDR3 regions were used to construct TCR beta libraries. Before sequencing, the PCR products underwent gel purification. Per the source publication's procedure: Across samples, 62 TRBV and 14 TRBJ segments were identified and used for gene usage analysis of CDR3 amino acid clonotypes. COPE and FqMerger were used to merge the filtered high-quality paired reads into contigs. BLAST was used to align contigs to IMGT TRBV, TRBD and TRBJ reference genes, with CDR3 defined following IMGT. Clonotypes above 0.1% frequency were classified as highly expanded clones. Shannon entropy was used to measure repertoire diversity, and the Gini coefficient was used to measure V-J evenness. A clonotype was considered public if more than one individual shared it. TCRdb trimmed public reads at Q25 via fastp, called clones via MiXCR and kept in-frame beta chains. Merged by CDR3 protein, the rows form single entries marked with the most common genes and DNA. The V and J calls and clone size come from TCRdb's table, not from the authors' own analysis. The sample table records approximately 440,000 distinct CDR3 sequences; 16% of these occur just once. The top ten constitute 12% of the sample.

In light of the paper, this sample's time point label describes: newly diagnosed GD, antithyroid drugs for less than 3 months. For both TCR sequencing and RNA sequencing, RNA was extracted from PBMCs in TRIzol. The diagnosis of Graves' disease was made according to American Thyroid Association guidelines. Recruitment of patients was carried out at an endocrinology department in Xi'an, China. From each patient, around 9.3 milliliters of peripheral blood was collected into an EDTA anticoagulant tube. Ficoll Paque Plus density gradient separation was used to isolate PBMCs, and no further T cell sorting was performed. RNA quality was checked with an Agilent 2100 Bioanalyzer and agarose gel, and concentration with a NanoDrop 2000. The same specimen was also included in a second study, on T cells in Graves' hyperthyroidism and ophthalmopathy. As that second study puts it: A patient counted as having stable Graves' hyperthyroidism if no progression to ophthalmopathy occurred over 18 months of follow-up. Hyperthyroidism patients were newly diagnosed, with disease duration under 2 months, and aged 18 to 65 years. Any patient with an uncontrolled infection, another autoimmune disease, pregnancy or lactation was excluded. Diagnoses were based on clinical symptoms, serum thyroxine and TRAb, thyroid ultrasound and orbital computed tomography. The TCR CDR3 was subjected to a first round of RT-PCR using the HTBI primer set and the Qiagen OneStep RT-PCR kit. Most expanded thyroid clonotypes (frequency above 0.001) were also detected in blood, suggesting blood repertoires may reflect thyroid immune responses. A model built on a 13 V-J signature distinguished ophthalmopathy from stable hyperthyroidism, reaching 87.88% sensitivity and 81.08% specificity in cross-validation and 80%/75% in testing. In validation, the model predicted progression to ophthalmopathy with over 65% sensitivity and 72% to 85% specificity, a median of 6.5 months before onset. A discovery cohort of about a hundred patients, 43 with Graves' ophthalmopathy and approximately 60 with stable Graves' hyperthyroidism, was used to find distinguishing TCR V-J signatures. Whether ophthalmopathy could be predicted prospectively was tested in an independent validation cohort made up of fewer than 20 hyperthyroidism patients plus 17 patients who later progressed to ophthalmopathy. The 100 discovery patients were divided at random into training and test sets in a 7:3 ratio. In more than 5 Graves' hyperthyroidism patients, the study also compared T-cell repertoires from thyroid tissue with T-cell repertoires from blood. Once sampling was done, hyperthyroidism patients were given methimazole at a starting dose of 30 mg daily, whereas ophthalmopathy patients were given high-dose intravenous methylprednisolone. The libraries were constructed in a second round of multiplex PCR and then size-selected and purified. Libraries were sequenced paired-end with 100 bp reads on an Illumina HiSeq2000. SOAPnuke was used to process the raw data, with reads discarded if the reads contained adapters or uncalled bases, had a mean Phred below 15, or lacked an exact constant-primer or identifier match. High-quality paired reads were merged with COPE v1.2.5, and unique nucleotide sequences were defined as clonotypes. MiTCR v1.1 was used to align the clonotypes against IMGT TRBV, TRBD and TRBJ reference segments. The analysis included only V-J combinations with a frequency above 0.0001, which together covered approximately 99% of the repertoires. The TCS score was defined as the ratio of F50 (clonal expansion) to E x V (chaos), calculated using BLOSUM62-based TCRdist between CDR3 peptides within each V-J. Welch's t-statistics and random forest reduced around 550 V-J features to roughly 13, which were used in a naive Bayes classifier (R e1071). No statistical method was used to fix the sample size in advance, and group allocation was not hidden from the investigators. The paper describes TCR Vbeta CDR3 sequencing of roughly 130 peripheral blood samples, made up of some 42 ophthalmopathy patients, roughly 72 hyperthyroidism patients and 17 progressor patients.

The sample in question was peripheral blood mononuclear cells (PBMCs), obtained at new diagnosis, from a patient treated with antithyroid drugs. This TCR came from a man in his forties with Graves disease. Donor details come from another sample of the same person, matched by shared clones. The rearrangement combines TRBV19 with TRBJ2-3; 8 bases in the middle match TRBD1. The CDR3 amino acid sequence is: CASMGTGYRTDTQYF. The base sequence is TGTGCCAGTATGGGGACAGGTTACCGCACAGATACGCAGTATTTT.